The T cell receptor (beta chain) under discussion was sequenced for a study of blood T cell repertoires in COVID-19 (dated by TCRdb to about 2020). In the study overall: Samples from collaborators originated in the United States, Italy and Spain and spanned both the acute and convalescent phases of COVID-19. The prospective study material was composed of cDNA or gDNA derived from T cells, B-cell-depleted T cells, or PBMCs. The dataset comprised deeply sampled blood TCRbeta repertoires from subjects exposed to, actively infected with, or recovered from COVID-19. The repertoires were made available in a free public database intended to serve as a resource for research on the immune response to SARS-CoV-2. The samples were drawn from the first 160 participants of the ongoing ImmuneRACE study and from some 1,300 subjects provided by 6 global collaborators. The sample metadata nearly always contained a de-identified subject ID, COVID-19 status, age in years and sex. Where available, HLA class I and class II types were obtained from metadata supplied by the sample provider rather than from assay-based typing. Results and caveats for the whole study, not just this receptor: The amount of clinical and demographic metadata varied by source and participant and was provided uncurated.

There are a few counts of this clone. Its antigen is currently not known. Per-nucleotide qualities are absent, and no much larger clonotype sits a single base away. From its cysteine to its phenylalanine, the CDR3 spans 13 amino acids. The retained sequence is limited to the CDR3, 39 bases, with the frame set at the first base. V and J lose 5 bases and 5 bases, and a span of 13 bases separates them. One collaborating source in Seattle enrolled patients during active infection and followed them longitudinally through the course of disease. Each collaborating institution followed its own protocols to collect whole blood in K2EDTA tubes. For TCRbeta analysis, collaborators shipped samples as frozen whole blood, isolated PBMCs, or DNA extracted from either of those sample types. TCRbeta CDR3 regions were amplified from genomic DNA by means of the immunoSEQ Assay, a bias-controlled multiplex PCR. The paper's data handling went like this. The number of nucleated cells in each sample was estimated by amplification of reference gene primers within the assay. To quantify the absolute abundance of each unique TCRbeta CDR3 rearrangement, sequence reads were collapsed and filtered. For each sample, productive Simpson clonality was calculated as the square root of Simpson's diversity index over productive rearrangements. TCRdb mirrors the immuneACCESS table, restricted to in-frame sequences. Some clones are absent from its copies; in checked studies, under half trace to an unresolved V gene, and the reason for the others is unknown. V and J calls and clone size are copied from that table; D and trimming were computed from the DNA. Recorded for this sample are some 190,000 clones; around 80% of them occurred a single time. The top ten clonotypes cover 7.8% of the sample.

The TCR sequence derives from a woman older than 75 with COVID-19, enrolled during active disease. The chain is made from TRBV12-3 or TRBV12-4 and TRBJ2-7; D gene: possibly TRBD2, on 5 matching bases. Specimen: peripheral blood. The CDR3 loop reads CASSPGLAHEQYF. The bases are TGTGCCAGCAGTCCCGGACTTGCCCACGAGCAGTACTTC.